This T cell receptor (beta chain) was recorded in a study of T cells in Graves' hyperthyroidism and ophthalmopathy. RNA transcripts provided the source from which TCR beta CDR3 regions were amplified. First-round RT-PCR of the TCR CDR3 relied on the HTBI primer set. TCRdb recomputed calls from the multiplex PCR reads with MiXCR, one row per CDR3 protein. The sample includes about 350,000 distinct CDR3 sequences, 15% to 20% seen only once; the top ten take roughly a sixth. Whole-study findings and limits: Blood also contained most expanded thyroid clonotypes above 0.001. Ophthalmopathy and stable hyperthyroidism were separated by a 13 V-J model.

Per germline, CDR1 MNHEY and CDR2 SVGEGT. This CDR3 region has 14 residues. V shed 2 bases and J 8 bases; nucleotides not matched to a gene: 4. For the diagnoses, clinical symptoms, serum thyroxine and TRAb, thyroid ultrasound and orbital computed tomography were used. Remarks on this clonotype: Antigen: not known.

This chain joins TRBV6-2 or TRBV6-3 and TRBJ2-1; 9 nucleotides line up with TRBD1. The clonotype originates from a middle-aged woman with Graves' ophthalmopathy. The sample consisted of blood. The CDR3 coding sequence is TGTGCCAGCAGTTACCAGGACAGGGGACATGAGCAGTTCTTC. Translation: CASSYQDRGHEQFF.